This T cell receptor (beta chain) was captured in a study of blood T cell repertoires in COVID-19. Overall study context: COVID-19 samples from acute and convalescent phases originated in the United States, Italy and Spain.

Seattle researchers signed up patients amid active infection and tracked them longitudinally. Germline CDR1 SGHAT, CDR2 FQNNGV. This CDR3 comprises 19 residues. V was clipped by 6 bases and J by 0 bases, with 25 bases between them. The data were produced by immunoSEQ multiplex PCR, yet TCRdb's version contains in-frame clones alone and is incomplete. Counted here are around 53,000 clones, around 87% occurring once; the ten biggest clones make up roughly 6.5%. This TCR came from a woman aged 55-75 years with COVID-19, enrolled during active disease. This sequence joins TRBV11-2 and TRBJ2-3; no clear D. Sequenced material: peripheral blood. This chain's CDR3 is CASSYPVPPRDSSTDTQYF. CDR3 in DNA: TGTGCCAGCAGTTACCCCGTCCCCCCCCGCGACTCTAGCACAGATACGCAGTATTTT.